This TCR beta chain derives from a study of shared clonotypes between healthy human individuals. Study in general: Those who served as donors were two women and a few men between the ages of 18 and 49. CD4 naive and memory got three plates each, CD8 naive two, CD8 memory one. Whole-study results and caveats: Relative to clonotypes present in all four donors, those not shared had lower generation probabilities. Memory subsets generally showed lower estimated richness than naive subsets.

This clone was seen only once. The antigen remains undetermined. Between the trimmed V and J ends, which lost 0 bases and 8 bases, there was a span of 16 bases. The CDR3 spans 15 residues. Germline CDR1 is SGHRS and CDR2 is YFSETQ. Repertoires were generated with immunoSEQ multiplex PCR, while TCRdb's copy carries only in-frame clones and drops some. Of about 600,000 clones in the sample, approximately 97% are singletons; the top ten hold 0.055% to 0.07%. The TCR originated in a woman aged 25 to 39 in good health. Sequences were obtained from naive CD4+ T cells sorted from blood. This sample's subset: CD45RA+ positively selected. The V and J genes are TRBV5-1 and TRBJ2-3; maybe TRBD2 (6 bases). The CDR3 reads CASSLGAGEAATQYF. In DNA, the CDR3 is TGCGCCAGCAGCTTGGGAGCGGGTGAGGCGGCTACGCAGTATTTT.